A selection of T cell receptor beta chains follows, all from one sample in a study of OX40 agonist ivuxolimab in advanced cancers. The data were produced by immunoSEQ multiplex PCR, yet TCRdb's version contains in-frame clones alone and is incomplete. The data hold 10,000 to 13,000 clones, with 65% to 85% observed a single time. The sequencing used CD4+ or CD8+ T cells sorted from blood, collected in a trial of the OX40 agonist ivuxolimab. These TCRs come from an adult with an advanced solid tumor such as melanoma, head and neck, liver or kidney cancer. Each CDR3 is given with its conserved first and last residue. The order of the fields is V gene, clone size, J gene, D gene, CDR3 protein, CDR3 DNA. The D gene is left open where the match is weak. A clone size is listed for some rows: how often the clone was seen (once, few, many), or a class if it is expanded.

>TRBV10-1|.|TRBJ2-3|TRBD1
CASSEGQGDTDTQYF
TGCGCCAGCAGTGAGGGACAGGGGGACACAGATACGCAGTATTTT
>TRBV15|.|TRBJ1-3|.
CATSRGLTGGIGNTIYF
TGTGCCACCAGCAGGGGGTTGACAGGAGGAATTGGAAACACCATATATTTT
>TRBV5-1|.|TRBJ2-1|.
CASSLSGWGIRDNEQFF
TGCGCCAGCAGCTTGTCTGGCTGGGGGATCCGGGACAATGAGCAGTTCTTC
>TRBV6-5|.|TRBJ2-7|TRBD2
CASRPGLADHEQYF
TGTGCCAGCAGGCCGGGACTAGCGGACCACGAGCAGTACTTC
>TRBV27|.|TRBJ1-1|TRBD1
CASSRQGNTEAFF
TGTGCCAGCAGTCGACAGGGGAACACTGAAGCTTTCTTT
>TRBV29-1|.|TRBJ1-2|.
CSVAGANYGYTF
TGCAGCGTTGCCGGTGCTAACTATGGCTACACCTTC
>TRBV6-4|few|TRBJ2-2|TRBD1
CASSRTGVETGELFF
TGTGCCAGCAGTCGGACAGGGGTAGAAACCGGGGAGCTGTTTTTT
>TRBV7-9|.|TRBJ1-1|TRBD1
CASSSTGDEAFF
TGTGCCAGCAGCTCGACAGGGGATGAAGCTTTCTTT
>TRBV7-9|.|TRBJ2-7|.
CASSPTVTYEQYF
TGTGCCAGCAGCCCTACAGTGACCTACGAGCAGTACTTC
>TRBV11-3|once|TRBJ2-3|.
CASSGGTDTQYF
TGTGCCAGCAGTGGTGGCACAGATACGCAGTATTTT
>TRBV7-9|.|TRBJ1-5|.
CASSPRGGGSQPQHF
TGTGCCAGCAGCCCTCGGGGAGGTGGGAGTCAGCCCCAGCATTTT
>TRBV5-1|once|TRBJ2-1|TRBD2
CASSLSLAGVEQFF
TGCGCCAGCAGCTTAAGTCTAGCGGGAGTAGAGCAGTTCTTC
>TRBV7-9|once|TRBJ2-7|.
CASSSEFSYEQYF
TGTGCCAGCAGTTCCGAATTCTCCTACGAGCAGTACTTC
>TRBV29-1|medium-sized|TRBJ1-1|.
CSVESGLAELNTEAFF
TGCAGCGTTGAGTCCGGGTTGGCAGAGTTGAACACTGAAGCTTTCTTT
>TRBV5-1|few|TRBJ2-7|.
CASSLKPYEQYF
TGCGCCAGCAGCCTGAAACCATACGAGCAGTACTTC
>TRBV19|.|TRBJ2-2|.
CASSIDMGVAGELFF
TGTGCCAGTAGTATAGATATGGGAGTGGCCGGGGAGCTGTTTTTT
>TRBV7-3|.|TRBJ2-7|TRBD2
CASSQTSGSFDEQYF
TGTGCCAGCAGTCAAACTAGCGGGAGTTTCGACGAGCAGTACTTC
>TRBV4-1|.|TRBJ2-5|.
CASSQEKSGLGEETQYF
TGCGCCAGCAGCCAAGAAAAGTCGGGACTCGGGGAAGAGACCCAGTACTTC
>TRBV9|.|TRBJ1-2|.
CASSADILTNYGYTF
TGTGCCAGCAGCGCCGACATACTAACTAACTATGGCTACACCTTC
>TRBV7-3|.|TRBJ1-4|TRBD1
CASSLQARGGTNEKLFF
TGTGCCAGCAGCTTACAGGCCCGAGGGGGCACTAATGAAAAACTGTTTTTT
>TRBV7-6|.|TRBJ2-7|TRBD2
CASSPHQSGKSYEQYF
TGTGCCAGCAGCCCCCATCAGAGCGGGAAAAGCTACGAGCAGTACTTC
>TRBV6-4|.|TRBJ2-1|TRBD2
CASSARGTSGGDEQFF
TGTGCCAGCAGTGCCCGAGGGACTAGCGGGGGGGACGAGCAGTTCTTC
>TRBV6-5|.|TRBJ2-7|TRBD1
CASSPDRGPLYEQYF
TGTGCCAGCAGCCCCGACAGGGGGCCTTTGTACGAGCAGTACTTC
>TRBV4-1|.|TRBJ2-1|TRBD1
CASGGQENEQFF
TGCGCCAGCGGCGGACAGGAAAATGAGCAGTTCTTC